This T cell receptor beta chain was recovered during a study of blood T cells in healthy people across ages. This clonotype was seen many times. This CDR3 is 16 amino acids long. With V trimmed by 6 bases and J by 4 bases, 5 bases remained unmatched. Combining a sample-barcoded 5' primer with a J-beta primer mix, a second PCR ran for 7 to 11 cycles. TCRdb redid the calling of the 5' RACE reads with MiXCR, one entry per CDR3 protein. This sample has fewer than 700,000 distinct CDR3 sequences, with 40% to 50% found just once. The sample was blood. The sequence came from a man older than 75 in good health. The rearrangement joins TRBV12-3 or TRBV12-4 to TRBJ2-1; 14 bases line up with TRBD2. CDR3 in DNA: TGTGCCAGCAGCCGGACTAGCGGGGGGTATTACAATGAGCAGTTCTTC. Encoded protein: CASSRTSGGYYNEQFF.